Listed below are T cell receptor beta chains from one sample, sequenced in a study of blood T cell repertoires in COVID-19. Measured with immunoSEQ multiplex PCR; TCRdb has only the in-frame clones, and not every one. The repertoire holds 70,000 to 90,000 clones, with approximately 80% as singletons. What was sequenced was peripheral blood. The receptors stem from a human donor in a cohort sampled during active COVID-19. CDR3s include the opening cysteine and the closing phenylalanine or tryptophan.

v_call cdr3_aa
TRBV30 CAWSVLTDYGYTF
TRBV2 CASRNREVGQPQHF
TRBV18 CASSPRTSDQETQYF
TRBV9 CASSAGTWATDTQYF
TRBV29-1 CSARLRLAGGSGELFF
TRBV30 CAWSKGVTTGELFF
TRBV28 CASLGQGQLGEKLFF
TRBV7-9 CASSLGLGAGAANVLTF
TRBV10-1 CATSRTGGRPSTDTQYF
TRBV5-6 CASSLVAVDEQYF
TRBV5-1 CASSLAESYNEQFF
TRBV10-1 CASSDELNYGYTF
TRBV3-1/TRBV3-2 CASSQEQARRELFF
TRBV21-1 CASSKVVGGGGTDTQYF
TRBV21-1 CASSGPDRRGQPQHF
TRBV5-1 CASSSGGGGNTIYF
TRBV5-1 CASSGAGLSSNEQFF
TRBV19 CASSIDAGLGNTIYF
TRBV5-1 CASSRTSGELGQTQYF
TRBV11-2 CASSPRRDSPLHF
TRBV18 CASSPPSTGPTDTQYF
TRBV5-1 CASSPPPYAQGAGEKLFF
TRBV5-1 CASSLDRGPGGGTDTQYF
TRBV11-2 CASSLALQGAGEQFF
TRBV2 CASRRVSNQPQHF
TRBV3-1/TRBV3-2 CASSGRQDNQPQHF
TRBV5-1 CASKDRSSGEYNEQFF
TRBV7-8 CASSLNSNLQETQYF
TRBV2 CASSTGTSTDTQYF
TRBV7-6 CASSSPNRETSYEQYF
TRBV4-2 CASSQNPSLQGTGYGYTF
TRBV9 CASSPYSQGGQPQHF
TRBV18 CASSPVSGGQDTQYF
TRBV5-1 CASSLGPGTGAGDEQFF
TRBV5-1 CASSLIGVTYEQYF
TRBV5-1 CASSVGQGKSQPQHF
TRBV2 CASSVGTRALEQYF
TRBV28 CASILPGLQEQFF